Included here is one T cell receptor (beta chain) sequence, with context. Its matching antigen is unknown. Some clones are missing from TCRdb's copy, which holds only in-frame ones; the method was immunoSEQ multiplex PCR. The sample holds approximately 120,000 clones, over 85% seen once. From germline, CDR1 is SNHLY and CDR2 FYNNEI. Deletions cut 7 bases from V and 5 bases from J, with 17 bases between. There are 14 residues in the CDR3. The record originates from a study of graft-versus-host responses after intestinal transplantation. Study background: Grafts were multivisceral, liver-intestinal, or isolated intestinal. Once they had received anti-thymocyte globulin induction, all recipients took tacrolimus and steroids for around three years.

Study-wide points: Individuals carrying graft-donor T cell macrochimerism showed high graft-versus-host to host-versus-graft clonal ratios in allografts.

The clonotype originates from a human donor who received an intestinal transplant. V usage is TRBV2 and J usage is TRBJ2-5; a possible D gene is TRBD2 (6 bases). Sequenced here: unstimulated CD4+ T cells sorted from spleen or lymph node cells, sampled before intestinal transplant. The CDR3 sequence: CASTADWGVETQYF. The DNA for the CDR3 is TGTGCCAGCACCGCCGACTGGGGGGTGGAGACCCAGTACTTC.